The sequence of this TCR beta chain was determined in a study of molecular identifiers for immune sequencing clone quantification. CD8+CD4-CCR7+CD45RA+ sorting gave the naive CD8 T cells. From the PCR reads, TCRdb called clonotypes with MiXCR, one entry per CDR3 protein. The table records over 550,000 distinct CDR3 sequences, over 25% of them present only once. This clonotype came up a few times. Germline CDR1 SEHNR, CDR2 FQNEAQ (reference sequence). This CDR3 comprises 14 residues. V was trimmed by 3 bases and J by 2 bases, leaving 11 bases between them. Sample: naive CD8+ T cells from blood, with Jurkat cell RNA spiked in. Sample subset: FACS-sorted CD8+CD4-CCR7+CD45RA+ naive T cells. This TCR derives from a human donor in good health. Some libraries in this study had Jurkat cell RNA spiked in. This chain connects TRBV7-9 to TRBJ2-7; D gene unclear. The CDR3 DNA reads TGTGCCAGCAGCTTTTCTCCTGACACCTACGAGCAGTACTTC. Translation: CASSFSPDTYEQYF.